This T cell receptor beta chain was retrieved from a study of OX40 agonist ivuxolimab in advanced cancers. Study information: Subjects had a mean age of around 60 years, with a range of roughly 23 to 80; less than 90% were male. Having had anti-PD-1, anti-PD-L1 or anti-CTLA-4 therapy before was allowed, and about 42% had some.

This CDR3 is 14 amino acids long. Germline assignment: CDR1 GTSNPN and CDR2 SVGIG (reference sequence). The V segment lost 0 bases and the J segment 8 bases; nucleotides outside the gene matches: 6. This table comes from immunoSEQ multiplex PCR, and its TCRdb copy is limited to in-frame clones, with some not included. The sample carries about 40,000 clones, approximately 85% recorded once. The V call is TRBV30, the J call TRBJ1-2, with 10 positions matching TRBD1. The sequences come from CD4+ or CD8+ T cells sorted from blood, collected in a trial of the OX40 agonist ivuxolimab. This clonotype originated in an adult with an advanced solid tumor such as melanoma, head and neck, liver or kidney cancer. CDR3 DNA sequence: TGTGCCTGGAGTGTGGGACAGGGGCCCGGGGGCTACACCTTC. It encodes CAWSVGQGPGGYTF.